The 17 T cell receptor beta chains below all came from one sample that was sequenced in a study of PD-1 blockade in mismatch repair-deficient tumors. The assay was immunoSEQ multiplex PCR, and TCRdb's table has in-frame clones only and misses some. The sample lists tens of thousands of clones, approximately 84% occurring once. Sequenced material: peripheral blood, taken 12 weeks after starting pembrolizumab. The origin of the receptors is an adult with mismatch repair-deficient cancer.

The chain couples TRBV6-5 to TRBJ1-2; 8 bases agree with TRBD1. J lost 2 bases, V lost 2 bases, and 4 bases had no gene match. This CDR3 has 15 residues. Germline V gene data show CDR1 as MNHEY and CDR2 as SVGAGI. Here the CDR3 DNA reads TGTGCCAGCAGTTACCGAGACAGGGGAAACTATGGCTACACCTTC. Translation: CASSYRDRGNYGYTF.

V usage is TRBV19 and J usage is TRBJ1-1; 7 bases map to TRBD1. V was clipped by 7 bases and J by 0 bases; unmatched bases: 11. Germline values: CDR1 LNHDA, CDR2 SQIVND (reference sequence). This CDR3 has 16 residues. CDR3 DNA: TGTGCCAGTACCTCCCTACAGGGACAGATGAACACTGAAGCTTTCTTT. It specifies CASTSLQGQMNTEAFF. The whole variable domain, filled in from reference TRBV19 and TRBJ1-1, reads DGGITQSPKYLFRKEGQNVTLSCEQNLNHDAMYWYRQDPGQGLRLIYYSQIVNDFQKGDIAEGYSVSREKKESFPLTVTSAQKNPTAFYLCASTSLQGQMNTEAFFGQGTRLTVV.

This chain links TRBV7-9 with TRBJ2-7; TRBD2 aligns across 7 bases. Germline-derived CDR1 and CDR2 are SEHNR and FQNEAQ (reference sequence). The V segment lost 2 bases and the J segment 1 base; nucleotides outside the gene matches: 8. CDR3 length: 16 residues. This CDR3 is CASSLWGGGQSYEQYF. The CDR3 region has the DNA TGTGCCAGCAGCTTATGGGGGGGAGGGCAATCCTACGAGCAGTACTTC.

V is TRBV29-1 and J is TRBJ1-1; 8 nucleotides align to TRBD1. CDR1 is SQVTM, CDR2 ANQGSEA, per germline. The CDR3 has 13 amino acids. The junction had 1 base not matched to a gene; V was cut back by 3 bases and J by 1 base. In DNA, the CDR3 is TGCAGCGTTGATCAGGGGGCGAACACTGAAGCTTTCTTT. This sequence encodes CSVDQGANTEAFF.

J is TRBJ1-1 and V is TRBV6-6, with TRBD1 as a possible D gene (6 bases). The V gene lost 6 bases and the J gene lost 0 bases, with 17 bases spanning the gap. Germline V gene data show CDR1 as MNHNY and CDR2 as SVGAGI (reference sequence). The CDR3 consists of 16 residues. The CDR3 bases are TGTGCCAGCAGACCAGACATGACAGGAATGAACACTGAAGCTTTCTTT. Its protein is CASRPDMTGMNTEAFF.

The CDR3 protein is CASSLEDNEQFF. CDR3 nucleotides: TGTGCCAGCAGCTTAGAGGACAATGAGCAGTTCTTC. The chain is built from TRBV7-9 and TRBJ2-1; D unresolved. The CDR3 covers 12 residues. The germline V gene has CDR1 SEHNR and CDR2 FQNEAQ (reference sequence). The ends were cut back, 1 base at V and 5 bases at J, with 3 bases in the middle.

A few counts support this clone. This sequence joins TRBV6-6 and TRBJ2-1, with D possibly matching TRBD1 (8 bases). The CDR3 is made up of 14 amino acids. V lost 3 bases, J lost 8 bases, and 14 bases lay in between. Germline assignment: CDR1 MNHNY and CDR2 SVGAGI (reference sequence). The CDR3 protein is CASSYPAGQDEQFF. The CDR3 DNA reads as TGTGCCAGCAGTTATCCAGCGGGACAGGATGAGCAGTTCTTC.

In this sample, this clone turned up a few times. The gene calls are TRBV7-3 and TRBJ2-1; D remains ambiguous. CDR1 SGHTA and CDR2 FQGTGA come from the germline V gene. V was trimmed by 6 bases and J by 4 bases, leaving 13 bases between them. The CDR3 is 14 amino acids. The CDR3 is CASSPEGWYNEQFF. The CDR3 nucleotides read TGTGCCAGCAGTCCCGAAGGATGGTACAATGAGCAGTTCTTC.

V is TRBV5-6 and J is TRBJ2-3; TRBD2 is a possible D gene (6 bases). Germline V CDR1 and CDR2: SGHDT, YYEEEE. The CDR3 totals 15 residues. Trimming took off 2 bases at V and 4 bases at J, with 14 bases between the two ends. CDR3 sequence (DNA): TGTGCCAGCAGCTTTAGCGGACTGGAGGCAGATACGCAGTATTTT. This codes for CASSFSGLEADTQYF.

The chain employs TRBV4-1 and TRBJ1-5; D may be TRBD1 (5 bases). Germline V gene lookup returns CDR1 MGHRA and CDR2 YSYEKL. Trimming left V 4 bases short and J 1 base short, with 11 bases between. This CDR3 has 15 residues. The CDR3 DNA reads as TGCGCCAGCAGCCTTATTTACAGGAGCAATCAGCCCCAGCATTTT. This codes for CASSLIYRSNQPQHF.

The V and J genes are TRBV6-1 and TRBJ2-1, with D maybe TRBD2 (6 bases). The CDR3 consists of 16 residues. The germline CDR1 and CDR2 sequences are MNHNS and SASEGT. V lost 3 bases and J 4 bases, leaving 16 bases between the germline ends. The CDR3 DNA is TGTGCCAGCAGTGACGCGGGGCAGGGCTTTTACAATGAGCAGTTCTTC. Its translation is CASSDAGQGFYNEQFF.

This chain links TRBV10-3 with TRBJ2-2; D is possibly TRBD1 (6 bases). The CDR3 has 14 residues. Germline V gene sequence: CDR1 ENHRY, CDR2 SYGVKD. V shed 10 bases and J shed 2 bases, with 14 bases lying between them. CDR3 residues: CATRGGRNTGELFF. Written as DNA, the CDR3 is TGTGCCACCAGGGGCGGAAGAAACACCGGGGAGCTGTTTTTT.

This sequence joins TRBV5-1 and TRBJ2-1; 13 bases agree with TRBD2. The CDR3 is 17 residues long. In germline, CDR1 is SGHRS, CDR2 YFSETQ. V lost 4 bases to trimming and J lost 4 bases; unmatched junction nucleotides: 8. The CDR3 DNA follows: TGCGCCAGCAGCGGACCGGGACTAGCGGGACTGTACAATGAGCAGTTCTTC. Its translation: CASSGPGLAGLYNEQFF.

The chain links TRBV5-1 to TRBJ1-1; the D is unclear. Trimming took off 4 bases at V and 4 bases at J, with 17 bases between the two ends. The CDR3 contains 15 residues. Germline V gene data show CDR1 as SGHRS and CDR2 as YFSETQ. The chain's CDR3 is CASSPEGGMPTEAFF. The CDR3 nucleotides are TGCGCCAGCAGCCCCGAGGGAGGAATGCCCACTGAAGCTTTCTTT.

This clone has a handful of counts. The chain carries TRBV16 and TRBJ2-2; D could derive from TRBD1 or TRBD2 (5 bases each). The CDR3 loop spans 13 amino acids. Germline V gene data show CDR1 as KGHSY and CDR2 as FQNENV. V lost 4 bases and J 6 bases, leaving 9 bases between the germline ends. As DNA, the CDR3 is TGTGCCAGCAGCCGGCGAGGGGCCGGGGAGCTGTTTTTT. Residues: CASSRRGAGELFF.

This clone showed up just a few times. This sequence joins TRBV19 and TRBJ1-2; D is unresolved. Trimming took off 2 bases at V and 1 base at J, with 8 bases between the two ends. The germline gives CDR1 LNHDA, CDR2 SQIVND (reference sequence). The CDR3 is made up of 14 amino acids. The DNA of the CDR3 is TGTGCCAGTAGTATATCCCGCTATAACTATGGCTACACCTTC. This codes for CASSISRYNYGYTF.

This chain connects TRBV15 to TRBJ2-3, with D possibly matching TRBD2 (6 bases). Germline-derived CDR1 and CDR2 are LNHNV and YYDKDF (reference sequence). V shed 1 base and J shed 2 bases, with 10 bases lying between them. CDR3 length: 15 residues. The CDR3, as DNA: TGTGCCACCAGCAGAGCCGGGACTTACACAGATACGCAGTATTTT. Amino acids: CATSRAGTYTDTQYF.